Listed here are 3 T cell receptor beta chains from one sample, sequenced in a study of human T cells and chemical hapten exposure (dated by TCRdb to the early 2020s). Interpreted using the paper, the time point label stands for: patch test 2, 6 weeks after DPC sensitization. The sample's treatment or condition, from its label and the paper: therapeutic diphenylcyclopropenone sensitization with weekly scalp DPC. To prepare the library, RACE was applied. Instrument used: NextSeq 500. TCRdb applied fastp at Q25 and MiXCR to the public reads, then kept only in-frame beta chains. Each CDR3 protein gets just one entry, which takes the most common genes and DNA from the rows behind it. In all, the sample holds hundreds of thousands of distinct CDR3 sequences, and about 6% of those were seen once. The ten largest clones represent around 5.8% of the sample. The source material was whole blood, sampled in connection with sensitization to the hapten diphenylcyclopropenone (DPC). These receptors were taken from a woman aged 18-29 years with alopecia areata. Some clones in this sample may be carry-over from other donors' samples.

The V call is TRBV5-1, the J call TRBJ2-3, with TRBD2 as a possible D gene (5 bases). The CDR3 runs to 16 residues. Trimming shortened V by 4 bases and J by 4 bases, and 19 bases separated the two germline ends. Germline-derived CDR1 and CDR2 are SGHRS and YFSETQ. This CDR3 is CASSIGRTHEADTQYF. CDR3 nucleotide sequence: TGCGCCAGCAGCATTGGCCGGACTCATGAGGCAGATACGCAGTATTTT.

This clonotype was found many times. Here the CDR3 reads CASSQDTGAGGEKLFF. In nucleotides, the CDR3 is TGCGCCAGCAGCCAAGATACCGGGGCGGGAGGAGAAAAACTGTTTTTT. The chain uses TRBV4-3 and TRBJ1-4; D possibly corresponds to TRBD1 (5 bases). The CDR3 covers 16 residues. Looked up from germline, CDR1 is LGHNA and CDR2 is YSLEER. Trimming took off 0 bases at V and 8 bases at J, with 16 bases between the two ends.

In its sample, this clonotype was seen a few times. The chain links TRBV6-1 to TRBJ2-7; 7 bases are a match to TRBD1. With V trimmed by 2 bases and J by 2 bases, 3 bases remained unmatched. Germline CDR1 and CDR2: MNHNS and SASEGT. The CDR3 is 14 residues long. CDR3 in DNA: TGTGCCAGCAGTGAACAGGGGGTTCCCTACGAGCAGTACTTC. This encodes CASSEQGVPYEQYF.